Listed below are T cell receptor beta chains from one sample, sequenced in a study of tumor-infiltrating lymphocytes in primary liver carcinoma. TCRdb called the multiplex PCR reads again in MiXCR, with one record for every CDR3 protein. The sample consists of about 330,000 distinct CDR3 sequences, approximately 64% of them appearing once. The sample taken for sequencing was peripheral blood. These TCRs come from a man aged 40-50 years with primary liver carcinoma and hepatitis B virus infection. CDR3s include the opening cysteine and the closing phenylalanine or tryptophan. The D gene is left open where the match is weak. For some rows the clone size is stated as once, few or many, or as a class when expanded; others skip it.

.,TRBV29-1,TRBJ2-1,many,TGCAGCGTCAGGGTACTGAAACATGAGCAGTTCTTC,CSVRVLKHEQFF
.,TRBV4-2,TRBJ1-5,.,TGTGCCAGCAGCCAATTGGAGGGGTCGGTACAGCTTAGCAATCAGCCCCAGCATTTT,CASSQLEGSVQLSNQPQHF
.,TRBV30,TRBJ2-5,.,TGTGCCTTGAGTGTGCAAGAGACCCAGTACTTC,CALSVQETQYF
TRBD2,TRBV6-5,TRBJ2-1,.,TGTGCCAGCACAACTAGAGGGAGGGATGAGCAGTTCTTC,CASTTRGRDEQFF
.,TRBV6-5,TRBJ1-2,many,TGTGCCAGCAGCAACCCCGGGGCTGGCTATGGCTACACCTTC,CASSNPGAGYGYTF
TRBD2,TRBV5-4,TRBJ2-3,.,TGTGCCAGCAGCCCTGAGGGACTAGAGGGAGCGACAGATACGCAGTATTTT,CASSPEGLEGATDTQYF
.,TRBV5-1,TRBJ1-1,.,TGCGCCAGCAGCTTAGCACTACCGAACACTGAAGCTTTCTTT,CASSLALPNTEAFF
TRBD2,TRBV11-2,TRBJ2-1,once,TGTGCCAGCAGCTTTCGACTAGCGGGAGGTACATCCTACAATGAGCGGTTCTTC,CASSFRLAGGTSYNERFF
.,TRBV29-1,TRBJ2-1,many,TGCAGCGTTGAGATCTCCCCCAATGAGCAGTTCTTC,CSVEISPNEQFF
.,TRBV11-2,TRBJ2-7,once,TGTGCCAGCAGCGTAGACCTGCCTGGAACCTACGAGCAGTACTTC,CASSVDLPGTYEQYF
.,TRBV6-1,TRBJ1-5,.,TGTGCCAACACCGAGAGGGAAGAGCCCCAGCATTTT,CANTEREEPQHF
.,TRBV11-1,TRBJ2-3,once,TGTGCCAGCAGCTCGCAGTATACGCAGTGCTTT,CASSSQYTQCF
.,TRBV6-2/TRBV6-3,TRBJ2-2,many,TGTGCCAGCAGGTATCCCACAGGGAACGGGGAGCTGTTTTTT,CASRYPTGNGELFF
.,TRBV5-6,TRBJ2-2,many,TGTGCCAGCAGCTCAAGACAGAGATTTAACACCGGGGAGCTGTTTTTT,CASSSRQRFNTGELFF